The clone carrying this T cell receptor beta chain was observed a few times. Antigen unknown. This entry comes from a study of cytomegalovirus exposure and HLA in healthy donors. Study findings and constraints: The CMV antigen specificity of a few CMV-associated chains was confirmed through in vitro analysis.

In germline, CDR1 is KGHSH, CDR2 LQKENI. The CDR3 is made up of 15 amino acids. V was clipped by 6 bases and J by 1 base; unmatched bases: 4. PCR amplification relied on 60 Vbeta primers (plus 13 Jbeta primers). This table comes from immunoSEQ multiplex PCR, and its TCRdb copy is limited to in-frame clones, with some not included. In the table there are 150,000 to 200,000 clones, about 81% of which are singletons. What was sequenced was PBMCs. The chain combines TRBV18 with TRBJ2-3; TRBD2 matches 10 bases. This TCR was sampled from a young woman in good health and CMV-seronegative. The CDR3 bases are TGTGCCAGCTCGGGTCTAGCGGGAGGCACAGATACGCAGTATTTT. Its translation: CASSGLAGGTDTQYF. The complete variable domain, with remaining parts taken from reference TRBV18 and TRBJ2-3, reads NAGVMQNPRHLVRRRGQEARLRCSPMKGHSHVYWYRQLPEEGLKFMVYLQKENIIDESGMPKERFSAEFPKEGPSILRIQQVVRGDSAAYFCASSGLAGGTDTQYFGPGTRLTVL.